The 9 T cell receptor beta chains presented below share a single source sample, sequenced in a study of beta chain features in type 1 diabetes. Findings and limits, study-wide: There was a moderate but significant shortening of TCRB CDR3s in all four CD4+ subsets of Type 1 diabetes patients.

These TCRs' antigens remain unknown. The isolated RNA, all of it, was reverse transcribed, so expressed TCRB transcripts were what got sequenced. Only in-frame clones appear in the TCRdb table, and some are missing; sequencing was by immunoSEQ multiplex PCR. The table includes about 360,000 clones, roughly 12% detected once. Sequencing was carried out using naive CD4+ T cells from blood. The origin of the receptors is a woman aged 18-29 years with type 1 diabetes.

The gene calls are TRBV29-1 and TRBJ2-5; D gene unclear. V dropped 4 bases and J dropped 0 bases, with 9 bases sitting between them. The CDR3 has 13 residues. The germline V gene encodes CDR1 SQVTM and CDR2 ANQGSEA. CDR3 region: CSVGPRHQETQYF. The CDR3 DNA reads as TGCAGCGTTGGACCCAGGCACCAAGAGACCCAGTACTTC.

This clone has just a few counts. This chain links TRBV18 with TRBJ1-1; no clear D. The germline V gene has CDR1 KGHSH and CDR2 LQKENI. V was clipped by 2 bases and J by 1 base, with 11 bases between them. CDR3 length: 15 residues. The CDR3 protein is CASSPISTRNTEAFF. DNA of the CDR3: TGTGCCAGCTCACCAATCTCTACGAGGAACACTGAAGCTTTCTTT.

The chain uses TRBV29-1 and TRBJ2-5; D is possibly TRBD2 (5 bases). The CDR3 extends over 13 amino acids. Between the trimmed V and J ends, which lost 3 bases and 2 bases, there was a span of 10 bases. CDR1 and CDR2 from the germline V gene are SQVTM and ANQGSEA. The chain's CDR3 is CSVEEAAQETQYF. In DNA form, the CDR3 reads TGCAGCGTTGAGGAAGCGGCACAAGAGACCCAGTACTTC.

This clone was counted between two and nine times. The rearrangement uses TRBV18 and TRBJ2-7; 7 bases fit TRBD1. The ends lost 3 bases at V and 3 bases at J; junction bases unmatched: 14. The CDR3 covers 17 residues. The germline gives CDR1 KGHSH, CDR2 LQKENI. The CDR3, as DNA: TGTGCCAGCTCACCGCGCCCAGGGGGACAGAGAATCTACGAGCAGTACTTC. Translated: CASSPRPGGQRIYEQYF.

This chain connects TRBV19 to TRBJ1-4; 7 bases agree with TRBD1. The V gene end was trimmed by 4 bases and the J gene end by 10 bases; junction bases not matched to a gene: 9. The germline CDR1 and CDR2 sequences are LNHDA and SQIVND (reference sequence). The CDR3 has 14 amino acids. The CDR3 here is CASSTGQLGGKLFF. The DNA of the CDR3 is TGTGCCAGTAGTACGGGACAGCTTGGTGGAAAACTGTTTTTT.

The chain employs TRBV5-4 and TRBJ2-7; no clear D. V was clipped by 2 bases and J by 6 bases, with 6 bases between them. The CDR3 is made up of 11 amino acids. The germline V gene encodes CDR1 SGHNT and CDR2 YYREEE (reference sequence). CDR3 DNA: TGTGCCAGCAGCTTTACGGGCGAGCAGTACTTC. It specifies CASSFTGEQYF.

The V and J genes are TRBV10-2 and TRBJ2-3; the match to TRBD1 covers 8 bases. CDR3 size: 13 residues. Germline assignment: CDR1 WSHSY and CDR2 SAAADI. The V segment lost 9 bases and the J segment 5 bases; nucleotides outside the gene matches: 7. The DNA of the CDR3 is TGCGCCAGTATCCAGGGGGCTGGAGATACGCAGTATTTT. Translation gives CASIQGAGDTQYF.

The genes are TRBV29-1 and TRBJ1-1; TRBD1 is a possible D gene (6 bases). The germline CDR1 and CDR2 sequences are SQVTM and ANQGSEA. The V end lost 4 bases, the J end lost 12 bases, and 18 bases lay between the germline ends. This CDR3 contains 12 residues. The chain's CDR3 is CSVAGQGIRSFF. The CDR3 coding sequence is TGCAGCGTTGCGGGGCAGGGGATAAGGTCTTTCTTT.

This clone has a handful of counts. V and J are TRBV4-3 and TRBJ2-7; tentative D call: TRBD2 (6 bases). The CDR3 runs to 15 residues. The germline gives CDR1 LGHNA, CDR2 YSLEER. Between the trimmed V and J ends, which lost 1 base and 3 bases, there was a span of 13 bases. CDR3 sequence reads: CASSQGGGRDYEQYF. The CDR3 DNA reads TGCGCCAGCAGCCAAGGCGGCGGGCGGGACTACGAGCAGTACTTC.